This entry concerns a single T cell receptor (beta chain). Its antigen is as yet unknown. Adults of Caucasian background living in Nashville, Tennessee made up all donors. The entry originates in a study of shared clonotypes between healthy human individuals. Notes on the study in general: Some naive CD4 clonotypes, roughly 4.5%, turned up in common across several donors.

Replicate PCRs for sorted subsets used roughly 200 ng DNA; this equaled tens of thousands of T cell genomes. In the source study's methods: Filtering was not the same, since immunoSEQ gave junction-only sequences without quality scores. Assay used: immunoSEQ multiplex PCR; TCRdb lists only in-frame clones, some missing. That table is the source of V, J and clone size, and D and trimming were worked out from the DNA. The data contain 1,400,000 or so clones, about 98.5% of them seen just once; the ten biggest clones take up around 0.38%. The germline V gene has CDR1 SGHKS and CDR2 YYEKEE (reference sequence). Trimming pared 1 base from V and 3 bases from J, leaving 14 bases between. The CDR3 sequence is 15 residues long.

The chain joins TRBV5-5 to TRBJ2-7; D not certain. The sequence was obtained from a man aged 25-40 years in good health. The sequenced sample consisted of naive CD4+ T cells sorted from blood. The subset here: CD45RA+ positively selected. The CDR3 region is CASSLLGSLNYEQYF. Written as DNA, the CDR3 is TGTGCCAGCAGCTTGCTAGGATCCCTCAACTACGAGCAGTACTTC.